The 21 T cell receptor beta chains below were found in one sample sequenced in a study of T-cell memory formation after mild COVID-19. TCRdb re-derived calls from the 5' RACE reads in MiXCR, one entry per CDR3 protein. The sample contains some 350,000 distinct CDR3 sequences, approximately 15% of which appear only once. The material sequenced was PBMCs or a T cell subset sorted from them (not recorded which). The receptors were sampled from a man younger than 35 who had mild COVID-19 (a few samples of this study predate the infection). Cell type and time point are not known.

J is TRBJ2-6 and V is TRBV12-3 or TRBV12-4; TRBD1 aligns across 11 bases. CDR3 length equals 17 residues. Trimming at V came to 5 bases and at J to 9 bases, leaving 12 bases not matched to a gene. As DNA, the CDR3 is TGTGCCAGCAGTCACGGGACAGGGGGGCCCAGGGGCAACGTCCTGACTTTC. Translation: CASSHGTGGPRGNVLTF.

This clonotype has only a few counts. This chain connects TRBV6-1 to TRBJ2-7; the match to TRBD1 covers 7 bases. V dropped 9 bases and J dropped 3; count of bases not matched to a gene: 5. The V gene's germline CDR1 is MNHNS and CDR2 SASEGT. The CDR3 spans 12 residues. Written as DNA, the CDR3 is TGTGCCAGTGGACAGGCCCTCTACGAGCAGTACGTC. It is translated as CASGQALYEQYV.

This clonotype was found a few times. The chain employs TRBV20-1 and TRBJ2-7, with 8 bases that match TRBD1. Germline assignment: CDR1 DFQATT and CDR2 SNEGSKA (reference sequence). There are 14 residues in the CDR3. V shed 3 bases, J shed 2 bases, and the junction held 6 bases outside the gene matches. The CDR3 DNA is TGCAGTGCTAGTCGCCAGGGGGCCACCTACGAGCAGTACTTC. It yields the protein CSASRQGATYEQYF.

The rearrangement uses TRBV18 and TRBJ2-7; 9 bases are a match to TRBD1. Germline V gene lookup returns CDR1 KGHSH and CDR2 LQKENI. Trimming took 4 bases from V and 9 from J; bases not matched to a gene: 13. The CDR3 has 15 amino acids. The CDR3 sequence: CASSLTGTGSSVQYV. CDR3 sequence (DNA): TGTGCCAGCTCACTAACCGGGACAGGGTCTTCGGTGCAGTACGTC.

This clonotype was recorded a few times. The gene calls are TRBV6-5 and TRBJ2-3, with 8 positions matching TRBD2. The CDR3 extends over 16 amino acids. Germline V gives CDR1 MNHEY, CDR2 SVGAGI. The V and J ends lost 2 bases and 0 bases, in that order; junction bases with no gene match: 4. The DNA of the CDR3 is TGTGCCAGCAGTTACGGCGGGGGGTGGAGCACAGATACGCAGTATTTT. Translated: CASSYGGGWSTDTQYF.

This chain connects TRBV18 to TRBJ1-3; D is possibly TRBD1 (5 bases). Germline assignment: CDR1 KGHSH and CDR2 LQKENI. The V gene lost 4 bases and the J gene lost 0 bases, with 13 bases spanning the gap. The CDR3 has 16 amino acids. The CDR3 loop is CASSREGVLSGNTIYF. DNA for the CDR3: TGTGCCAGCTCACGGGAAGGGGTCCTCTCTGGAAACACCATATATTTT. The variable domain in full, completed from reference TRBV18 and TRBJ1-3, reads NAGVMQNPRHLVRRRGQEARLRCSPMKGHSHVYWYRQLPEEGLKFMVYLQKENIIDESGMPKERFSAEFPKEGPSILRIQQVVRGDSAAYFCASSREGVLSGNTIYFGEGSWLTVV.

This clonotype was seen once. The chain combines TRBV4-1 with TRBJ1-4; 9 bases match TRBD1. J was trimmed by 2 bases and V by 2 bases; bases with no gene match: 6. Per the germline V gene, CDR1 is MGHRA and CDR2 is YSYEKL. The CDR3 loop spans 17 amino acids. The CDR3 DNA reads TGCGCCAGCAGCCAACCGGGACAGGGTTCGACTAATGAAAAACTGTTTTTT. It translates to CASSQPGQGSTNEKLFF.

The chain joins TRBV12-3 or TRBV12-4 to TRBJ1-1; D is possibly TRBD1 (5 bases). V dropped 6 bases and J dropped 11 bases, with 16 bases sitting between them. This CDR3 is built from 12 residues. CDR3 coding DNA: TGTGCCAGCAGAAAACAGGAAACGGCGGCTTTCTTT. Its protein is CASRKQETAAFF.

This rearrangement joins TRBV14 to TRBJ2-2; 10 bases align to TRBD1. Looked up from germline, CDR1 is SGHDN and CDR2 is FVKESK. V dropped 7 bases and J dropped 3; count of bases not matched to a gene: 5. There are 15 residues in the CDR3. CDR3 amino acids: CASTPGTGDTGELFF. The CDR3 nucleotides are TGTGCCAGCACCCCCGGGACAGGGGACACCGGGGAGCTGTTTTTT.

This clonotype was recorded a few times. This chain joins TRBV20-1 and TRBJ2-1; D remains unclear. The germline V gene encodes CDR1 DFQATT and CDR2 SNEGSKA (reference sequence). Trimming took off 6 bases at V and 7 bases at J, with 7 bases between the two ends. This CDR3 comprises 10 residues. The CDR3 coding sequence is TGCAGTGCCCGAACGAATGAGCAGTTCTTC. Residues: CSARTNEQFF.

The CDR3 nucleotides are TGCGCCAGCAGCTTGGTGCGGCTAGCGGGGGGGCTTGGCAATGAGCAGTTCTTC. The encoded protein is CASSLVRLAGGLGNEQFF. The rearrangement uses TRBV5-1 and TRBJ2-1; 12 nucleotides match TRBD2. The CDR3 totals 18 residues. Trimming removed 0 bases from V and 6 bases from J; junction bases left unmatched: 10. Germline V gene sequence: CDR1 SGHRS, CDR2 YFSETQ.

This clonotype was counted between two and nine times. The rearrangement joins TRBV11-2 to TRBJ2-7; D is uncertain. The V and J ends lost 1 base and 2 bases respectively, with 9 bases between them. This CDR3 has 14 amino acids. Germline assignment: CDR1 SGHAT and CDR2 FQNNGV. CDR3 amino acids: CASSLADRAYEQYV. CDR3 DNA sequence: TGTGCCAGCAGCTTAGCCGACCGAGCCTACGAGCAGTACGTC.

This clonotype was observed many times. This sequence joins TRBV20-1 and TRBJ2-5, with a tentative D call TRBD2 (5 bases). This CDR3 is 12 amino acids long. The germline V and J ends were trimmed by 3 bases and 5 bases, with 10 bases remaining between them. CDR1 is DFQATT, CDR2 SNEGSKA, per germline (reference sequence). The CDR3 bases are TGCAGTGCTAGCGAGGGCCGGGAGACCCAGTACTTC. It specifies CSASEGRETQYF.

The rearrangement links TRBV6-2 or TRBV6-3 to TRBJ2-7; 8 bases are a match to TRBD1. CDR3 length: 14 residues. Looked up from germline, CDR1 is MNHEY and CDR2 is SVGEGT. The ends lost 4 bases at V and 2 bases at J; junction bases unmatched: 4. CDR3 in DNA: TGTGCCAGCAGTTGGGGACAGGCGGCCTACGAGCAGTACGTC. Translation gives CASSWGQAAYEQYV.

The chain recombines TRBV5-6 with TRBJ2-3; no clear D. The CDR3 consists of 13 residues. The germline CDR1 and CDR2 sequences are SGHDT and YYEEEE. The V gene lost 4 bases and the J gene lost 9 bases, with 15 bases spanning the gap. The CDR3 spells CASSRTLADTQYF. CDR3 nucleotides: TGTGCCAGCAGCCGTACCTTAGCCGACACGCAGTATTTT. Filled out from reference TRBV5-6 and TRBJ2-3, the complete variable domain reads DAGVTQSPTHLIKTRGQQVTLRCSPKSGHDTVSWYQQALGQGPQFIFQYYEEEERQRGNFPDRFSGHQFPNYSSELNVNALLLGDSALYLCASSRTLADTQYFGPGTRLTVL.

The chain recombines TRBV4-1 with TRBJ2-7; D may be TRBD2 (6 bases). The germline gives CDR1 MGHRA, CDR2 YSYEKL. The CDR3 has 15 amino acids. Trimming took off 1 base at V and 3 bases at J, with 13 bases between the two ends. In DNA, the CDR3 is TGCGCCAGCAGCCAAGTGGAACTAGCCATCTACGAGCAGTACTTC. Protein sequence: CASSQVELAIYEQYF.

This clonotype was seen a few times. The chain employs TRBV29-1 and TRBJ2-7; 8 positions agree with TRBD1. The CDR3 loop spans 13 amino acids. CDR1 and CDR2 (germline): SQVTM, ANQGSEA. With V trimmed by 6 bases and J by 3 bases, 7 bases remained unmatched. The CDR3 region has the DNA TGCAGCGTCGAGGGAGGACAGGGCTACGAGCAGTACTTC. This codes for CSVEGGQGYEQYF.

The chain joins TRBV5-1 to TRBJ2-2, with D uncertain. Germline V CDR1 and CDR2: SGHRS, YFSETQ. The CDR3 is made up of 15 amino acids. Trimming stripped 2 bases from V and 0 bases from J, with 8 bases between. This chain's CDR3 is CASSFNPANTGELFF. In DNA form, the CDR3 reads TGCGCCAGCAGCTTCAACCCTGCGAACACCGGGGAGCTGTTTTTT.

This rearrangement joins TRBV6-2 or TRBV6-3 to TRBJ2-7; possibly TRBD1 for D (6 bases). The CDR3 spans 15 residues. Germline loops: CDR1 MNHEY, CDR2 SVGEGT. The V end was cut by 7 bases, the J end by 7 bases, with 23 bases between. The CDR3 here is CASKTTRADRREQYV. CDR3 DNA sequence: TGTGCCAGCAAAACAACCCGGGCTGACAGGAGAGAGCAGTACGTC.

The V gene is TRBV7-9, the J gene TRBJ1-1; 7 nucleotides match TRBD1. The CDR3 has 19 amino acids. Germline CDR1 is SEHNR and CDR2 is FQNEAQ (reference sequence). The V gene end was trimmed by 6 bases and the J gene end by 1 base; junction bases not matched to a gene: 20. CDR3 bases: TGTGCCAGCAGGGAGGGGCTTGCATCGGACAGGCCTAAGAACACTGAAGCTTTCTTT. Translated, it gives CASREGLASDRPKNTEAFF. The full variable domain, rest sourced from reference TRBV7-9 and TRBJ1-1, is DTGVSQNPRHKITKRGQNVTFRCDPISEHNRLYWYRQTLGQGPEFLTYFQNEAQLEKSRLLSDRFSAERPKGSFSTLEIQRTEQGDSAMYLCASREGLASDRPKNTEAFFGQGTRLTVV.

The CDR3 protein is CAISESGDPYEQYF. CDR3 DNA: TGTGCCATCAGTGAGTCAGGGGATCCCTACGAGCAGTACTTC. The chain employs TRBV10-3 and TRBJ2-7, with D perhaps TRBD1 (5 bases). V was trimmed by 0 bases and J by 2 bases, leaving 8 bases between them. Germline V CDR1 and CDR2: ENHRY, SYGVKD. This CDR3 is 14 amino acids long.